This T cell receptor (beta chain) was identified in a study of early T cells in non-severe SARS-CoV-2 infection. Attachment of unique molecular identifiers was made to individual cDNA molecules. TCRdb re-called the 5' RACE reads through MiXCR, storing one row per CDR3 protein. The table has tens of thousands of distinct CDR3 sequences, around an eighth seen once. Overall study results and limits: Reliance on VDJdb matching favored anti-spike CD8 responses; private and CD4 specificities were missed.

This clonotype was detected many times. As yet, its antigen is unknown. The CDR3 runs to 16 residues. Germline V gene sequence: CDR1 SGHDN, CDR2 FVKESK. Trimming shortened V by 2 bases and J by 6 bases, and 16 bases separated the two germline ends. The V gene is TRBV14, the J gene TRBJ2-2; D possibly matches TRBD1 or TRBD2 (6 bases each). This sequence was found in an adult who was a healthcare worker with PCR-confirmed SARS-CoV-2 infection or an uninfected control (not recorded which). The source material was whole blood, sampled at baseline. The CDR3 is CASSQTGAYPAGELFF. The CDR3, as DNA: TGTGCCAGCAGCCAAACGGGGGCCTACCCCGCCGGGGAGCTGTTTTTT. Combining the CDR3 with reference TRBV14 and TRBJ2-2 gives the whole variable domain EAGVTQFPSHSVIEKGQTVTLRCDPISGHDNLYWYRRVMGKEIKFLLHFVKESKQDESGMPNNRFLAERTGGTYSTLKVQPAELEDSGVYFCASSQTGAYPAGELFFGEGSRLTVL.